The 3 T cell receptor beta chains below were found in one sample sequenced in a study of shared clonotypes between healthy human individuals. Here immunoSEQ multiplex PCR was the method, and the copy in TCRdb shows in-frame clones only, minus some. The profile covers about 490,000 clones, with 76% appearing a single time and over 10% taken by the ten largest. The specimen was PBMCs. These receptors were collected from a woman aged 35 to 49 in good health. Some clones in this sample may be carry-over from other donors' samples.

V and J are TRBV5-8 and TRBJ1-5, with D unresolved. The CDR3 is 12 residues long. V gave up 1 base and J gave up 7 bases, with 6 bases separating them. CDR1 is SGHTS and CDR2 is YDEGEE in the germline V gene. Here the CDR3 DNA reads TGTGCCAGCAGCTTGCGAGGCCAGCCCCAGCATTTT. It is translated as CASSLRGQPQHF.

This chain uses TRBV4-1 with TRBJ2-4, with D possibly being TRBD2 (5 bases). CDR1 MGHRA and CDR2 YSYEKL come from the germline V gene. V was trimmed by 2 bases and J by 0 bases, leaving 8 bases between them. The CDR3 has 15 amino acids. DNA of the CDR3: TGCGCCAGCAGCCAAATCGGGATAGCCAAAAACATTCAGTACTTC. Amino acid sequence: CASSQIGIAKNIQYF.

V and J are TRBV9 and TRBJ1-1; TRBD1 matches at 7 bases. In germline, CDR1 is SGDLS, CDR2 YYNGEE. There are 16 residues in the CDR3. V dropped 4 bases and J dropped 2; count of bases not matched to a gene: 11. CDR3 region: CASSPTGQRVNTEAFF. DNA of the CDR3: TGTGCCAGCAGCCCTACGGGACAGAGAGTTAACACTGAAGCTTTCTTT. Supplemented by reference TRBV9 and TRBJ1-1, the full variable domain reads DSGVTQTPKHLITATGQRVTLRCSPRSGDLSVYWYQQSLDQGLQFLIQYYNGEERAKGNILERFSAQQFPDLHSELNLSSLELGDSALYFCASSPTGQRVNTEAFFGQGTRLTVV.